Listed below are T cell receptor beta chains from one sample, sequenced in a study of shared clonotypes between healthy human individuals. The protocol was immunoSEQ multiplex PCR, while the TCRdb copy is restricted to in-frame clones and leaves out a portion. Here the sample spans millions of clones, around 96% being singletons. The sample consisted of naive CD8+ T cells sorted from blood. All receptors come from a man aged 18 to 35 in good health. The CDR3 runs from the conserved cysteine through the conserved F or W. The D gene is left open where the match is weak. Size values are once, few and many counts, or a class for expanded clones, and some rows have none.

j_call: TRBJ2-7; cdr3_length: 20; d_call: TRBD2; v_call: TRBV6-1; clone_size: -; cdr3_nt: TGTGCCAGCAGTGATCCTACCGGGATTAACATTCTAGCGGGCCACTACGAGCAGTACTTC; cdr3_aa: CASSDPTGINILAGHYEQYF
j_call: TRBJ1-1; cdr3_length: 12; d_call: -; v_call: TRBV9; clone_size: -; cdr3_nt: TGTGCCAGCAGCCCCCAGGGAGCTGAAGCTTTCTTT; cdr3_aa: CASSPQGAEAFF
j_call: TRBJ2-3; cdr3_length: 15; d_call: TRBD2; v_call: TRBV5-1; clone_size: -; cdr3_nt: TGCGCCAGCAGCTCACTAGCGGGGGAAGCAGATACGCAGTATTTT; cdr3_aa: CASSSLAGEADTQYF
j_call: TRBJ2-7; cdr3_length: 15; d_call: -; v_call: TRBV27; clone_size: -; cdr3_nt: TGTGCCAGCAGTTTGGGAGGGGGCTCCTTCTACGAGCAGTACTTC; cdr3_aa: CASSLGGGSFYEQYF
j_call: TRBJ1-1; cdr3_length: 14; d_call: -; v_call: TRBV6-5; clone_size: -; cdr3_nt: TGTGCCAGCAGTGCTAATGGACGGAACACTGAAGCTTTCTTT; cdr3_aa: CASSANGRNTEAFF
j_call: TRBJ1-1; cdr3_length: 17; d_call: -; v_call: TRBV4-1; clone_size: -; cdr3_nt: TGCGCCAGCAGCCCGGGCCCCCAAGGAACTGAGGACACTGAAGCTTTCTTT; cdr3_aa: CASSPGPQGTEDTEAFF
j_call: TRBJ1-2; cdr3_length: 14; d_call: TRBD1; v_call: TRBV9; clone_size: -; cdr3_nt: TGTGCCAGCAGAGCAGGGGGCGGAAACTATGGCTACACCTTC; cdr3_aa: CASRAGGGNYGYTF
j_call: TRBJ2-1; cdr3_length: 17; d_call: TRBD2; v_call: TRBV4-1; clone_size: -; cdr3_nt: TGCGCCAGCAGCCAAGTGCCTCAGCGGGGTGGATACAATGAGCAGTTCTTC; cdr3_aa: CASSQVPQRGGYNEQFF
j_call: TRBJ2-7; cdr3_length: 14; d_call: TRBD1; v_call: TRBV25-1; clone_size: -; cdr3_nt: TGTGCCAGCACCTCGGACAGGGACTCCTACGAGCAGTACTTC; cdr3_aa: CASTSDRDSYEQYF
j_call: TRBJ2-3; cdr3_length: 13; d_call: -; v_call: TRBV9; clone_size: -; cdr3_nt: TGTGCCAGCAGCGACAGAAGCACAGATACGCAGTATTTT; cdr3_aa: CASSDRSTDTQYF
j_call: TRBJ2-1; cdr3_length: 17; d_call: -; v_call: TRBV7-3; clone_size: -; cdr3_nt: TGTGCCAGCAGCTTAGGGGGTACACATCGCTCCTACAATGAGCAGTTCTTC; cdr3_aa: CASSLGGTHRSYNEQFF
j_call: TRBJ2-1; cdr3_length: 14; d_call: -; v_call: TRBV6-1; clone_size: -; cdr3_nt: TGTGCCAGCAGTGTGGAAAGATCCTACAATGAGCAGTTCTTC; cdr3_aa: CASSVERSYNEQFF
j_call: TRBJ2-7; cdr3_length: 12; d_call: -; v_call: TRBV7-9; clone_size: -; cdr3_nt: TGTGCCAGCAGCGCGGACTCCTCGGAGCAGTACTTC; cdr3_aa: CASSADSSEQYF
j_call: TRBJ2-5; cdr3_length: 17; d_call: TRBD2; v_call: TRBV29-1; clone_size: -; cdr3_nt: TGCAGCCCTTCCCCGGGACTAGCGGGGGTGTTCCAAGAGACCCAGTACTTC; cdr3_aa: CSPSPGLAGVFQETQYF
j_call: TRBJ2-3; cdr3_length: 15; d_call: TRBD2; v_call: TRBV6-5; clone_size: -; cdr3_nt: TGTGCCAGCAGTTTCCTAGCGGAAAGCACAGATACGCAGTATTTT; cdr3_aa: CASSFLAESTDTQYF
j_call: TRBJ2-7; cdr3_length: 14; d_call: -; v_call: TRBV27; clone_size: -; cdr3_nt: TGTGCCAGCAGTTTAGTCCCAGGGATCTACGAGCAGTACTTC; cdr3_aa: CASSLVPGIYEQYF
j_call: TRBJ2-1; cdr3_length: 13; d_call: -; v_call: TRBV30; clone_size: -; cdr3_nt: TGTGCCTGGAGTGAGTTCTCCTACAATGAGCAGTTCTTC; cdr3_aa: CAWSEFSYNEQFF
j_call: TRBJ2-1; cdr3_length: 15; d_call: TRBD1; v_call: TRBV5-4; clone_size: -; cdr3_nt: TGTGCCAGCAGCCCCCGGACAGGGTTCTACAATGAGCAGTTCTTC; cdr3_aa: CASSPRTGFYNEQFF
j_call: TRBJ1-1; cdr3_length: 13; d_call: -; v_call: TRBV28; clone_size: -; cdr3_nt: TGTGCCAGCAAAATTACAGAGAACACTGAAGCTTTCTTT; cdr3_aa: CASKITENTEAFF
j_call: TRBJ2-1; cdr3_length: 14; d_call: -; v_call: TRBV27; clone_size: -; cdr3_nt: TGTGCCAGCAGCGACTACTCGAACTACAATGAGCAGTTCTTC; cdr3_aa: CASSDYSNYNEQFF
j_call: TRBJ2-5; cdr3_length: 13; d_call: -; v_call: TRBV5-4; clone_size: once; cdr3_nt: TGTGCCAGCAGCTTCTTAATGGGAGAGACCCAGTACTTC; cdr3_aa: CASSFLMGETQYF
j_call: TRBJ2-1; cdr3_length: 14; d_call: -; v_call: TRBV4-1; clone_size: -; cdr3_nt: TGCGCCAGCAGCCAAATCTTCGGCAAAGGGGAGCAGTTCTTC; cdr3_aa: CASSQIFGKGEQFF
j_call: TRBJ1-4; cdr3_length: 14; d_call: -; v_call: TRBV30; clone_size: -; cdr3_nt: TGTGCCTGGGCAACCTGGGAGGGGGATGAAAAACTGTTTTTT; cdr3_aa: CAWATWEGDEKLFF
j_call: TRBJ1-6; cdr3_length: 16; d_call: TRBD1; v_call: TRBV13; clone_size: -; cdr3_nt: TGTGCCAGCAGCTCGACAGGGGAAATCTATAATTCACCCCTCCACTTT; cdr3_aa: CASSSTGEIYNSPLHF
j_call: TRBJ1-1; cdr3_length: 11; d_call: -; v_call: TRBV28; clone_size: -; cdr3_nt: TGTGCCAGCAGTTCCCCTGATAGGGCTTTCTTT; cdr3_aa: CASSSPDRAFF
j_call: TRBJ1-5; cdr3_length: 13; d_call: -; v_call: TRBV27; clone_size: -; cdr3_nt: TGTGCCAGCAGTGAAGTGATGGGTCAGCCCCAGCATTTT; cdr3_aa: CASSEVMGQPQHF
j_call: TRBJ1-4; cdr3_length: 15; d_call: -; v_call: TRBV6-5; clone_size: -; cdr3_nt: TGTGCCAGCAGTTACTCGGTTGGGGGAAATGAAAAACTGTTTTTT; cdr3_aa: CASSYSVGGNEKLFF
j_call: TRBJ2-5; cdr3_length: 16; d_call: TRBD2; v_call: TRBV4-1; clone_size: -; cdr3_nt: TGCGCCAGCAGCCAAGCCCCTAGCGGGGGGGGTCGGACCCAGTACTTC; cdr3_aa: CASSQAPSGGGRTQYF